This TCR beta chain was recorded in a study of Ad26.COV2.S vaccination and SARS-CoV-2 variants. CDR3 length: 15 amino acids. Looked up from germline, CDR1 is SGHTS and CDR2 is YDEGEE. Trimming cost V 3 bases and J 1 base, with 11 bases left between them. Points on this clone: Antigen specificity is unknown.

The treatment denotes: around 19 received Ad26.COV2.S at low or high dose, single or two shots; about 5 received placebo; per-sample allocation not given. All samples were drawn on day 63, counting from the first vaccine or placebo injection. In Boston, an adult donor aged 18-55 years took part. Data came from immunoSEQ multiplex PCR; TCRdb stores just in-frame clones and leaves some out. This table holds about half a million clones, roughly 87% found once. General study findings and limits: The TCR breadth and depth analyses may have understated or missed part of the total T cell responses. Among vaccine recipients, spike-specific TCR breadth exceeded that of placebo recipients. Reports say spike-specific CD8+ and CD4+ T cell responses covered substantial breadth after vaccination.

This sample comprised peripheral blood, obtained in a trial of Ad26.COV2.S vaccine versus placebo. This clonotype was obtained from a person aged 18-65 years who received the Ad26.COV2.S COVID-19 vaccine or a placebo. The rearrangement uses TRBV5-8 and TRBJ1-5; D unclear. Written as DNA, the CDR3 is TGTGCCAGCAGCTCTGTCGGGATGAGCAATCAGCCCCAGCATTTT. Its translation: CASSSVGMSNQPQHF.